The T cell receptor beta chain described here comes from a study of tumor and adjacent non-tumor tissue in lung cancer. For the study at large: Patients comprised approximately eleven adenocarcinoma, a couple of squamous cell carcinoma and 1 small cell lung cancer. The patients, 10 to 11 men and four to six women, were about 30 to 85 with stage I to III disease.

Germline-derived CDR1 and CDR2 are MDHEN and SYDVKM. The CDR3 contains 12 residues. The template was RNA from unsorted bulk tissue. Chemotherapy-naive patients with new lung cancer underwent thoracic surgery in China, August–late 2014. The library came from three nested PCR rounds adapted from ARM-PCR protocols. TCRdb analysed the multiplex PCR reads with MiXCR anew, one entry per CDR3 protein. The data show approximately 79,000 distinct CDR3 sequences, roughly two thirds seen once. Study outcomes and limitations: Tumor tissue had significantly higher TCR diversity than normal lung.

Note on this clonotype: Its matching antigen is unknown. A much larger clone lies a single base off, so this may be a read error.

V usage is TRBV28 and J usage is TRBJ1-1; D not resolved. Source material: lung tumor tissue. This TCR was recovered from a middle-aged woman with non-small cell lung cancer. CDR3 DNA: TGTGCCAGCAGCTTGTCTATCAATGAAGTTTTCTTT. As protein: CASSLSINEVFF.